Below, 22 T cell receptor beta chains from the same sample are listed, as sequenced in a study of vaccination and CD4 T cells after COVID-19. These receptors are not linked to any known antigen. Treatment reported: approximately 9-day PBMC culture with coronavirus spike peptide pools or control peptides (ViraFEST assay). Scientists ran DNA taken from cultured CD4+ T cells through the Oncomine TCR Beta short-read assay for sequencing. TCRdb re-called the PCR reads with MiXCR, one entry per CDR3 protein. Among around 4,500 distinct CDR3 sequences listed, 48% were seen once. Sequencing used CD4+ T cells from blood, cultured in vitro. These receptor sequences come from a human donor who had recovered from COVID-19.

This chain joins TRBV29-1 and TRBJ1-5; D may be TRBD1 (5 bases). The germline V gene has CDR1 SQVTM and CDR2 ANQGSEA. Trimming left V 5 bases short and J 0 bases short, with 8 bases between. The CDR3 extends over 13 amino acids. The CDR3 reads CSVQTDSNQPQHF. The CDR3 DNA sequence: TGCAGCGTTCAGACAGATAGCAATCAGCCCCAGCATTTT. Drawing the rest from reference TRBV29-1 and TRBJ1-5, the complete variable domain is SAVISQKPSRDICQRGTSLTIQCQVDSQVTMMFWYRQQPGQSLTLIATANQGSEATYESGFVIDKFPISRPNLTFSTLTVSNMSPEDSSIYLCSVQTDSNQPQHFGDGTRLSIL.

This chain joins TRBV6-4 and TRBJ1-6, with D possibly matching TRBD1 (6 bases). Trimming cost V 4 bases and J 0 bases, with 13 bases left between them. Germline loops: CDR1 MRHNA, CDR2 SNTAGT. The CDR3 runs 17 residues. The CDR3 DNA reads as TGTGCCAGCAGTGCCCCAGGGGCAAGCTCCTATAATTCACCCCTCCACTTT. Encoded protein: CASSAPGASSYNSPLHF.

As DNA, the CDR3 is TGTGCTTCAACCCCGGACAGTAGTTTTAACTATGGCTACACCTTC. Residues: CASTPDSSFNYGYTF. V and J are TRBV19 and TRBJ1-2; TRBD1 might be the D (6 bases). The CDR3 spans 15 residues. Looked up from germline, CDR1 is LNHDA and CDR2 is SQIVND (reference sequence).

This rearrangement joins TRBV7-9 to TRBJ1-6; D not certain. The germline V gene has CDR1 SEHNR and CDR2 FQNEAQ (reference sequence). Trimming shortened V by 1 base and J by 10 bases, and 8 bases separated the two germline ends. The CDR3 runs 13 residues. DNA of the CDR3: TGTGCCAGCAGCTTAGAAGGGAGGTCACCCCTCCACTTT. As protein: CASSLEGRSPLHF.

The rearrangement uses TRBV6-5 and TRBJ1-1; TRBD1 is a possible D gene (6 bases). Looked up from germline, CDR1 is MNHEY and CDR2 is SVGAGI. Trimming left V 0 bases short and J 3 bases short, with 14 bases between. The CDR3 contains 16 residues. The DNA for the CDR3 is TGTGCCAGCAGTTACTCTGGGGGGGCTTATTACACTGAAGCTTTCTTT. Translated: CASSYSGGAYYTEAFF.

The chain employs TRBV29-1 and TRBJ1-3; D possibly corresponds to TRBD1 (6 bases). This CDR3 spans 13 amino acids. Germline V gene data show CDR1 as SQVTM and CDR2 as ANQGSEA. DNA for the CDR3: TGCGGTCAAAGGGGGGAAGGAGTAAACACCATATATTTT. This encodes CGQRGEGVNTIYF.

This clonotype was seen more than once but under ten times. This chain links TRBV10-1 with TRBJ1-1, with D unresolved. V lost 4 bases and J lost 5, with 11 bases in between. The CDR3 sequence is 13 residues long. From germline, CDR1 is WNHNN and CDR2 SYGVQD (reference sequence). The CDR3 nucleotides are TGCGCCAGCAGTGCGGAGTCGTGGACTGAAGCTTTCTTT. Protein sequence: CASSAESWTEAFF.

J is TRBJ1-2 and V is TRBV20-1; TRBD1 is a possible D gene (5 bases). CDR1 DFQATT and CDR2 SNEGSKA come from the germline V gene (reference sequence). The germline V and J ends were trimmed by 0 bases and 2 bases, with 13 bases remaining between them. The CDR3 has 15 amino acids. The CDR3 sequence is CSARDRWGRNYGYTF. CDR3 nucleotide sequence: TGCAGTGCTAGAGACCGCTGGGGACGGAACTATGGCTACACCTTC.

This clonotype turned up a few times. CDR3 nucleotides: TGCGCCAGCAGCCCCCGGACAGGGCATGGCTACACCTTC. Encoded protein: CASSPRTGHGYTF. The chain combines TRBV4-3 with TRBJ1-2, with 8 positions matching TRBD1. V shed 4 bases and J 6 bases; nucleotides not matched to a gene: 4. This CDR3 comprises 13 residues. The germline gives CDR1 LGHNA, CDR2 YSLEER.

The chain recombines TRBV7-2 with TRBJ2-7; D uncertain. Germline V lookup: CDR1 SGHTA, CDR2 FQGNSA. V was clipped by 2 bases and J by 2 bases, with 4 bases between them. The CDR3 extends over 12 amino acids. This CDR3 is CASSLRPYEQYF. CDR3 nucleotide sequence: TGTGCCAGCAGCTTACGCCCCTACGAGCAGTACTTC.

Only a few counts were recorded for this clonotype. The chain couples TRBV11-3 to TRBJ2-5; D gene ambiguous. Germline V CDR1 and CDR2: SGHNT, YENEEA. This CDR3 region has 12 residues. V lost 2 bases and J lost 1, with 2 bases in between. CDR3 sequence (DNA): TGTGCCAGCAGCTTAACCCAAGAGACCCAGTACTTC. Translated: CASSLTQETQYF.

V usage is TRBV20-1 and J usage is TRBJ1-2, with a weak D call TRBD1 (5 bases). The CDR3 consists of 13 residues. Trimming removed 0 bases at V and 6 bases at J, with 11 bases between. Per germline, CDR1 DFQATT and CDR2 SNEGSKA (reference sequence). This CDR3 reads CSAREPWGNGYTF. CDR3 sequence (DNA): TGCAGTGCTAGAGAACCCTGGGGGAATGGCTACACCTTC.

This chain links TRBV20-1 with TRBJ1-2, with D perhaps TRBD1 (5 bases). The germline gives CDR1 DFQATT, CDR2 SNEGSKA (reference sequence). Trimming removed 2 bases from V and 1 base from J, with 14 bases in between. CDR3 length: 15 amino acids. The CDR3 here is CSARSGFMYNYGYTF. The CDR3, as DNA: TGCAGTGCTAGATCAGGGTTTATGTATAACTATGGCTACACCTTC.

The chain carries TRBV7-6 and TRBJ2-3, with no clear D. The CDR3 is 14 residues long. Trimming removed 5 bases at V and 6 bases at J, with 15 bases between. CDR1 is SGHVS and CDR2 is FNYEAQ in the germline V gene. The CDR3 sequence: CASSPRGETDTQYF. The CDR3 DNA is TGTGCCAGCAGCCCCCGTGGTGAAACGGATACGCAGTATTTT.

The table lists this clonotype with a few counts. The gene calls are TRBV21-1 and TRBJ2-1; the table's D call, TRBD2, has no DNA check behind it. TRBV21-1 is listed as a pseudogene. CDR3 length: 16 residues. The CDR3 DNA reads TGTGCCAGCAGCAAAGTCCCTAGCGGGGGCTGGGATGAGCAGTTCTTC. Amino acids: CASSKVPSGGWDEQFF.

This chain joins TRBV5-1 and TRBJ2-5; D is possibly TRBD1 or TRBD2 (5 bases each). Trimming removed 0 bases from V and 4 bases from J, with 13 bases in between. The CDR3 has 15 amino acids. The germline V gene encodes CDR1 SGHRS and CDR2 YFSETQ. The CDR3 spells CASSLGGTSLETQYF. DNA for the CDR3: TGCGCCAGCAGCTTGGGGGGGACGTCTCTAGAGACCCAGTACTTC.

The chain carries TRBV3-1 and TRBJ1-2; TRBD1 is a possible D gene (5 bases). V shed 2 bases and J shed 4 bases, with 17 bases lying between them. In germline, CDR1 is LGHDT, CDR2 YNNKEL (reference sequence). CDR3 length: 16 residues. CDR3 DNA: TGTGCCAGCAGCCAAACCCAGGGTGGGGTTGGCTATGGCTACACCTTC. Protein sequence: CASSQTQGGVGYGYTF. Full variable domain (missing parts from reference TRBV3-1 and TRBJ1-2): DTAVSQTPKYLVTQMGNDKSIKCEQNLGHDTMYWYKQDSKKFLKIMFSYNNKELIINETVPNRFSPKSPDKAHLNLHINSLELGDSAVYFCASSQTQGGVGYGYTFGSGTRLTVV.

CDR3 in amino acids: CATSPGRAGHEQFF. The DNA for the CDR3 is TGTGCCACCTCCCCGGGGAGGGCTGGCCATGAGCAGTTCTTC. J is TRBJ2-1 and V is TRBV6-2 or TRBV6-3; 7 bases align to TRBD2. After removal of 10 bases from V and 8 bases from J, the junction contained 14 bases not matched to a gene. CDR1 is MNHEY, CDR2 SVGEGT, per germline. The CDR3 sequence is 14 residues long.

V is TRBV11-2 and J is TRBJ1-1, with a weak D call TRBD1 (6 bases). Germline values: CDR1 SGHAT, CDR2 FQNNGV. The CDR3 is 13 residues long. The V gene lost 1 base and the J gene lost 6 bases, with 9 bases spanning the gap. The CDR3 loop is CASSLGGGPEAFF. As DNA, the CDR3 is TGTGCCAGCAGCTTAGGTGGGGGCCCTGAAGCTTTCTTT.

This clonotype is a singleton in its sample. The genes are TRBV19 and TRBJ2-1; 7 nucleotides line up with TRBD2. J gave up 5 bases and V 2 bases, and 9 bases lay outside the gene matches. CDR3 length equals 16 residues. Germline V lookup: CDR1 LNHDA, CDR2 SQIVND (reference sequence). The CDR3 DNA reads TGTGCCAGTAGTATACCCGGTGTACGGGGGGACAATGAGCAGTTCTTC. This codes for CASSIPGVRGDNEQFF.

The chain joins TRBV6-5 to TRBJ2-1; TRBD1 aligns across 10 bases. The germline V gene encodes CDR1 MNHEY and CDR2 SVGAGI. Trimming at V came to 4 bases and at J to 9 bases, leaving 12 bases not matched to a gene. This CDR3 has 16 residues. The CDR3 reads CASSWSGTGAAGEQFF. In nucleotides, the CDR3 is TGTGCCAGCAGTTGGTCCGGGACAGGGGCGGCGGGTGAGCAGTTCTTC.

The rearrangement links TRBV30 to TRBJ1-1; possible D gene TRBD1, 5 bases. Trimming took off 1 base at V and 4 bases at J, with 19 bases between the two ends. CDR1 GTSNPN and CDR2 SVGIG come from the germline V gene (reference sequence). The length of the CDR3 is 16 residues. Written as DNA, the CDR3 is TGTGCCTGGAGTGGAACCGGGTTGAGGGGTTTCACTGAAGCTTTCTTT. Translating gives CAWSGTGLRGFTEAFF.